This TCR beta chain was recorded in a study of cytomegalovirus exposure and HLA in healthy donors. The sample holds a few counts of this clone. The antigen is not known. Overall study results and limits: Reportedly, diagnosis of cytomegalovirus status by the classifier showed high specificity and sensitivity. Listed as cytomegalovirus-associated were roughly 180 TCR beta chains. Several of the most significant clusters appeared linked to common viral pathogens, based on a later analysis.

PCR primers comprised 60 Vbeta and 13 Jbeta primers. Produced via immunoSEQ multiplex PCR; TCRdb's table is partial and in-frame only. Counted here are tens of thousands of clones, less than 80% occurring once; the ten biggest clones make up approximately 8.9%. This clonotype was obtained from a middle-aged woman in good health and CMV-seropositive. Sequencing was done on a sample of PBMCs.

The CDR3 loop reads CASRITAGGRAPEAFF. CDR3 coding DNA: TGTGCCAGCAGGATAACTGCCGGGGGGAGGGCCCCCGAAGCTTTCTTT. The rearrangement links TRBV28 to TRBJ1-1; tentative D call: TRBD1 (5 bases). The CDR3 runs to 16 residues. The V end was cut by 6 bases, the J end by 8 bases, with 25 bases between. The germline CDR1 and CDR2 sequences are MDHEN and SYDVKM. Looking up the rest from reference TRBV28 and TRBJ1-1 gives the full variable domain: DVKVTQSSRYLVKRTGEKVFLECVQDMDHENMFWYRQDPGLGLRLIYFSYDVKMKEKGDIPEGYSVSREKKERFSLILESASTNQTSMYLCASRITAGGRAPEAFFGQGTRLTVV.